The present entry profiles one TCR beta chain with its context. These data belong to a study of shared clonotypes between healthy human individuals. Trimming left V 4 bases short and J 6 bases short, with 19 bases between. Germline-derived CDR1 and CDR2 are MNHEY and SMNVEV (reference sequence). The CDR3 is 15 amino acids. The table came from immunoSEQ multiplex PCR; TCRdb's copy has only in-frame clones and leaves some out. The top ten hold 0.37% of the sample, which has fewer than 3 million clones, about nine tenths seen once. This sequence originates from a man younger than 30 in good health. Some clones in this sample may be carry-over from other donors' samples. The source material was naive CD4+ T cells from PBMCs. Regarding subset: CD45RA+ positively selected. The rearrangement uses TRBV27 and TRBJ2-7, with D possibly TRBD1 on 7 matching bases. CDR3: CASSSKGARGSEQYF. For the CDR3, the DNA is TGTGCCAGCAGTTCCAAGGGGGCTCGGGGGAGCGAGCAGTACTTC.